This is a list of T cell receptor beta chains from one sample in a study of read filtering for tumor transcriptome and immune sequencing. Each CDR3 protein gets one entry after TCRdb re-called the reads with MiXCR. The profile covers tens of thousands of distinct CDR3 sequences, with around 21% appearing a single time and 37% taken by the ten largest. Sequencing was done on a sample of a population of CD138-negative cells sorted from bone marrow. These receptors all come from a donor at least 40 years old with multiple myeloma. Both conserved end residues are part of each CDR3. A D gene is named only where the DNA matches it firmly. Clone size is not always given. Where it is, it says once, few, many or a class for expanded clones.

CASSLVVGVAAETQYF TGTGCCAGCAGCTTAGTAGTGGGAGTGGCTGCTGAGACCCAGTACTTC TRBV7-9 many TRBJ2-5 -
CASSRTATQETQYF TGTGCCAGCAGCAGAACGGCCACGCAAGAGACCCAGTACTTC TRBV7-9 many TRBJ2-5 -
CASSKGQGGDTQYF TGTGCCAGCAGCAAGGGACAAGGGGGAGATACGCAGTATTTT TRBV2 - TRBJ2-3 -
CATSDRGQGGGTDTQYF TGTGCCACCAGTGATCGAGGACAGGGAGGGGGCACAGATACGCAGTATTTT TRBV24-1 many TRBJ2-3 -
CASSLSLGTEAFF TGTGCCAGCAGTTTATCGCTAGGGACTGAAGCTTTCTTT TRBV27 many TRBJ1-1 -
CTSSQKSVDGRAANEQFF TGCACCAGCAGCCAAAAGAGTGTTGACGGGAGGGCCGCAAATGAGCAGTTCTTC TRBV1 - TRBJ2-1 -
CASRRRDSATSDSEAFF TGTGCCAGCCGTCGACGGGACAGCGCGACCTCTGATTCTGAAGCTTTCTTT TRBV27 - TRBJ1-1 TRBD1
CSARWDGGSEAFF TGCAGTGCTAGATGGGACGGGGGATCTGAAGCTTTCTTT TRBV20-1 many TRBJ1-1 -
CASSYGDREIGELFF TGTGCCAGCAGTTATGGGGACAGGGAGATCGGGGAGCTGTTTTTT TRBV28 many TRBJ2-2 TRBD1
CASSQGPAGQTYNEQFF TGCGCCAGCAGCCAGGGTCCAGCGGGGCAGACTTACAATGAGCAGTTCTTC TRBV4-3 few TRBJ2-1 TRBD2
CASSRARTSANEQFF TGTGCCAGCAGCAGAGCTAGGACTAGCGCGAATGAGCAGTTCTTC TRBV7-9 - TRBJ2-1 TRBD2
CASSSQRSYNEQFF TGTGCCAGCAGTTCTCAGCGGTCCTACAATGAGCAGTTCTTC TRBV6-2/TRBV6-3 - TRBJ2-1 -
CASSLQPGQGYNSPLHF TGTGCCAGCAGCCTACAACCCGGACAGGGCTATAATTCACCCCTCCACTTT TRBV14 few TRBJ1-6 TRBD1
CASRVWGLEQFF TGTGCCAGCAGGGTTTGGGGACTGGAGCAGTTCTTC TRBV2 many TRBJ2-1 -
CASRGQMHTQYF TGTGCCAGCAGGGGACAGATGCATACGCAGTATTTT TRBV28 many TRBJ2-3 TRBD1
CASSLDRGPDTQYF TGCGCCAGCAGCTTGGACAGGGGCCCAGATACGCAGTATTTT TRBV5-1 many TRBJ2-3 TRBD1
CSASCQDLSSYEQYF TGCAGTGCATCGTGTCAAGATTTGAGCTCCTACGAGCAGTACTTC TRBV20-1 many TRBJ2-7 -
CASSWTGPNTGELFF TGTGCCAGCAGCTGGACCGGCCCCAACACCGGGGAGCTGTTTTTT TRBV11-3 many TRBJ2-2 -
CASSLDKGIGAFF TGTGCCAGCAGCCTCGACAAGGGGATTGGGGCTTTCTTT TRBV11-2 many TRBJ1-1 -
CSVVPTPYREKSYEQYF TGCAGCGTTGTCCCAACTCCTTACAGGGAAAAGTCCTACGAGCAGTACTTC TRBV29-1 many TRBJ2-7 -
CSGRDTSNQPQHF TGCAGTGGCCGGGACACCAGCAATCAGCCCCAGCATTTT TRBV20-1 many TRBJ1-5 -
CASSPPRTGLGYREQYF TGTGCCAGCTCACCACCGAGAACGGGACTAGGGTATCGCGAGCAGTACTTC TRBV18 many TRBJ2-7 TRBD2
CSGYIPNTGELFF TGCAGCGGGTATATCCCGAACACCGGGGAGCTGTTTTTT TRBV29-1 many TRBJ2-2 -
CASSVDAGDFSEAFF TGTGCCAGCAGCGTAGATGCAGGGGACTTCTCTGAAGCTTTCTTT TRBV9 many TRBJ1-1 -
CASSLAESSINEQFF TGTGCCAGCAGCTTAGCAGAAAGTAGCATCAATGAGCAGTTCTTC TRBV7-9 many TRBJ2-1 -
CASSTSGTRVTGELFF TGTGCCAGTAGTACCTCAGGGACTAGAGTTACCGGGGAGCTGTTTTTT TRBV19 many TRBJ2-2 TRBD2
CATPRDGRFKNTQYF TGTGCCACCCCCAGGGACGGGAGGTTTAAAAATACGCAGTATTTT TRBV15 many TRBJ2-3 TRBD2
CASSFGQTYEQYF TGTGCCAGCAGCTTTGGACAGACCTACGAGCAGTACTTC TRBV7-9 many TRBJ2-7 -
CASRTLTENIQYF TGTGCCAGCAGGACCCTGACAGAAAACATTCAGTACTTC TRBV6-5 - TRBJ2-4 -
CASSRYLGTGELFF TGTGCCAGCAGTCGATATCTCGGGACCGGGGAGCTGTTTTTT TRBV14 - TRBJ2-2 -
CASSSVGSSGRGEQFF TGTGCCAGCAGCTCCGTGGGGAGTAGCGGGAGGGGTGAGCAGTTCTTC TRBV7-6 many TRBJ2-1 TRBD2
CSARDLVGSSYNGRFF TGCAGTGCTAGAGATCTCGTTGGGAGCTCCTACAATGGGCGGTTCTTC TRBV20-1 - TRBJ2-1 -
CSTSLSGQETQYF TGTTCGACTAGTCTCTCCGGACAAGAGACCCAGTACTTC TRBV6-5 few TRBJ2-5 -
CASSEVVRDTQYF TGTGCCAGCAGTGAAGTCGTACGAGATACGCAGTATTTT TRBV2 - TRBJ2-3 -
CASSGGLAAGTQYF TGTGCCAGCAGCGGCGGACTAGCGGCGGGGACCCAGTACTTC TRBV7-2 many TRBJ2-5 TRBD2
CAWSGQGYEQYF TGTGCCTGGAGTGGACAGGGCTACGAGCAGTACTTC TRBV30 many TRBJ2-7 TRBD1
CASSEAGTQETQYF TGTGCCAGCTCCGAGGCGGGCACCCAAGAGACCCAGTACTTC TRBV27 many TRBJ2-5 -
CSARLAAYNEQFF TGCAGCGCCCGACTAGCGGCCTACAATGAGCAGTTCTTC TRBV29-1 - TRBJ2-1 TRBD2
CASSLAAGSYEQYF TGCGCCAGCAGCTTGGCCGCCGGGTCCTACGAGCAGTACTTC TRBV5-1 many TRBJ2-7 -
CASSPSYVVVGDPGETQYF TGTGCCAGCAGCCCCTCATATGTGGTTGTAGGGGACCCGGGGGAGACCCAGTACTTC TRBV7-2 many TRBJ2-5 -
CASSLGSSWALTDTQYF TGTGCCAGCAGCTTGGGGTCTAGCTGGGCCCTCACAGATACGCAGTATTTT TRBV5-8 many TRBJ2-3 -
CATSRDPDASYNEQFF TGTGCCACCAGCAGAGACCCCGACGCCTCCTACAATGAGCAGTTCTTC TRBV15 many TRBJ2-1 -
CASSPRASTDTQYF TGTGCCAGCAGCCCCCGTGCTAGCACAGATACGCAGTATTTT TRBV7-9 many TRBJ2-3 -
CASSVDGQITDTQYF TGTGCCAGCAGCGTAGATGGCCAAATCACAGATACGCAGTATTTT TRBV9 many TRBJ2-3 -